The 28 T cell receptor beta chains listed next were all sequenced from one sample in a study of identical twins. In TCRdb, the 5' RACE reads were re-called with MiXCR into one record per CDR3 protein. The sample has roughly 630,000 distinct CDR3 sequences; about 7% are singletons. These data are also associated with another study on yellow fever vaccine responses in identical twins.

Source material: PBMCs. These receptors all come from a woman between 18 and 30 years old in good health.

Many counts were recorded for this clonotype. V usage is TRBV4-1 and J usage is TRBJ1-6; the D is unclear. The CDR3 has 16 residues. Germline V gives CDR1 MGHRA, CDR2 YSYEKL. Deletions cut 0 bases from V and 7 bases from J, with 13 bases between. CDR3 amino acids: CASSQEWARFNSPLHF. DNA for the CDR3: TGCGCCAGCAGCCAAGAATGGGCTCGGTTCAATTCACCCCTCCACTTT.

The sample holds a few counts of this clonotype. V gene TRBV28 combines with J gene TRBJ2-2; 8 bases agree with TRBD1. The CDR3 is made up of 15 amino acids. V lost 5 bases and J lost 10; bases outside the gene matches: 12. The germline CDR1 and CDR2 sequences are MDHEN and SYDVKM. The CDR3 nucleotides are TGTGCCAGCAGTCCCCACCGACAGGGGACGGCGGAGCTGTTTTTT. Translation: CASSPHRQGTAELFF.

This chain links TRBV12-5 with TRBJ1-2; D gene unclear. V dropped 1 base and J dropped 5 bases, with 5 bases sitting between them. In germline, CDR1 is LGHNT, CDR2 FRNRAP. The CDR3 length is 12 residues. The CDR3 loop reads CASGLAEYGYTF. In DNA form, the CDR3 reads TGTGCTAGTGGTTTGGCGGAGTATGGCTACACCTTC.

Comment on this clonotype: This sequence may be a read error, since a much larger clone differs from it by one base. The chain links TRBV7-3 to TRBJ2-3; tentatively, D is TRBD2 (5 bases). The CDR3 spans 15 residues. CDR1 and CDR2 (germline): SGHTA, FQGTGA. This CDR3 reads CASSLQREGPDSQYF. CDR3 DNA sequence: TGTGCCAGCAGCTTACAACGGGAAGGACCAGATTCGCAGTATTTT.

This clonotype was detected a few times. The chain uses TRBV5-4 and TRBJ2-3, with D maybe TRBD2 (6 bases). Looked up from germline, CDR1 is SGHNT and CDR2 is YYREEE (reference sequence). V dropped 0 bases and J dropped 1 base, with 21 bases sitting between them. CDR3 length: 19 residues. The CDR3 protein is CASSLAVAGRGLGTDTQYF. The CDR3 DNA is TGTGCCAGCAGCTTGGCCGTGGCGGGAAGGGGACTTGGCACAGATACGCAGTATTTT. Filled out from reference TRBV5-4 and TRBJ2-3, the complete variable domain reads ETGVTQSPTHLIKTRGQQVTLRCSSQSGHNTVSWYQQALGQGPQFIFQYYREEENGRGNFPPRFSGLQFPNYSSELNVNALELDDSALYLCASSLAVAGRGLGTDTQYFGPGTRLTVL.

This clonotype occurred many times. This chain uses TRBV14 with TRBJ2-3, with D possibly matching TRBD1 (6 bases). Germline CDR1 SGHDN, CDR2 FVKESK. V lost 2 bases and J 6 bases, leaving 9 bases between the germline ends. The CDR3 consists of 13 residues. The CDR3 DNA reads TGTGCCAGCAGCCAACAGGGGAGCGATACGCAGTATTTT. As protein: CASSQQGSDTQYF.

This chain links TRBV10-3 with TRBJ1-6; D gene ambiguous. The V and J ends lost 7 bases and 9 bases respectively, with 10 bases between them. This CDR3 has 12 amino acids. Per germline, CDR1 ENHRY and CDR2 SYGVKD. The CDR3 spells CAINSGLSPLHF. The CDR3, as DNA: TGTGCCATCAACTCGGGCCTTTCACCCCTCCACTTT.

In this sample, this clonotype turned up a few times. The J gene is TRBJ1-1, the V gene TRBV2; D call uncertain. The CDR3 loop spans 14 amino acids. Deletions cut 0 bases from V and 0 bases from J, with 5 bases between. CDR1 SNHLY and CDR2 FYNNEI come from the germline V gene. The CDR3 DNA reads TGTGCCAGCAGTGAAGCGATCATGAACACTGAAGCTTTCTTT. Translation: CASSEAIMNTEAFF.

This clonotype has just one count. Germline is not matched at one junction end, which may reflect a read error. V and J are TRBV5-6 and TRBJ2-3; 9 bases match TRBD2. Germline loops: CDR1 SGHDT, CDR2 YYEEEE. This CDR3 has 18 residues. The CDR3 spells CAISPGTSWSGSTDTQYF. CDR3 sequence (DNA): TGTGCCATCAGCCCCGGGACTAGCTGGAGTGGTAGCACAGATACGCAGTATTTT.

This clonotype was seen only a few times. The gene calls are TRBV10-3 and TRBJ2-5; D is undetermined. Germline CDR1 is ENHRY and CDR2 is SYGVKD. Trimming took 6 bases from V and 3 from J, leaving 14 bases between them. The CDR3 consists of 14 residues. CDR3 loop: CAISANGSKETQYF. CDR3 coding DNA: TGTGCCATCAGCGCCAATGGTTCTAAAGAGACCCAGTACTTC.

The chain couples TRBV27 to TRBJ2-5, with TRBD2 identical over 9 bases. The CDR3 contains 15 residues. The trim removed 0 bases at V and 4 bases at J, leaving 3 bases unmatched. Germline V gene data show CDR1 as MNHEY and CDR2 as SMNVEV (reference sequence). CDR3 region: CASSLSLAGLETQYF. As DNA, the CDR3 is TGTGCCAGCAGTTTATCGCTAGCGGGGTTAGAGACCCAGTACTTC.

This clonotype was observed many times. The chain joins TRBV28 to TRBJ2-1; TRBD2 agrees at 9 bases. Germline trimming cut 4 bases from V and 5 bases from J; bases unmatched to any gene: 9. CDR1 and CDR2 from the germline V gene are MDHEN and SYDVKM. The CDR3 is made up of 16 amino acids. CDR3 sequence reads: CASSSPGSGSHNEQFF. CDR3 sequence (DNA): TGTGCCAGCAGTTCCCCAGGTAGCGGGAGTCACAATGAGCAGTTCTTC.

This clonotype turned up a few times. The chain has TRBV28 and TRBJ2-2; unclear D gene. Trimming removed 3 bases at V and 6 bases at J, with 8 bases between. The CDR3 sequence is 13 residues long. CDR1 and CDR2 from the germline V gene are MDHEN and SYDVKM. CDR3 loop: CASSFLVAGELFF. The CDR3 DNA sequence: TGTGCCAGCAGTTTCCTAGTCGCCGGGGAGCTGTTTTTT.

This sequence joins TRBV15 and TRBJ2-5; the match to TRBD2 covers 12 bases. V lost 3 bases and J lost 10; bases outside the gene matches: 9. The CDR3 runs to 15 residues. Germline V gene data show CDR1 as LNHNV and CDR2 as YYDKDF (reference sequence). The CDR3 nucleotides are TGTGCCACCAGCAGCCCCCTAGCGGGGGGGCGGAACCAGTACTTC. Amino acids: CATSSPLAGGRNQYF.

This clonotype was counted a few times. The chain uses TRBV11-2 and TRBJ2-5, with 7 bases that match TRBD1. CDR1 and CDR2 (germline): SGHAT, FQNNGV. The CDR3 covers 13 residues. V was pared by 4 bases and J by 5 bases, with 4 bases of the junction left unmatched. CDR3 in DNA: TGTGCCAGCAGCTGGGGACAGTTGGAGACCCAGTACTTC. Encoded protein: CASSWGQLETQYF.

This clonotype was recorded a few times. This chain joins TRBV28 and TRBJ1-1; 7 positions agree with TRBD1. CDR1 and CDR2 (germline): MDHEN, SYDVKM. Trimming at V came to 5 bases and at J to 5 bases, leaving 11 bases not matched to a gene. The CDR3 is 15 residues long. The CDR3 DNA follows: TGTGCCAGCAGTGTCCCAGGGGGTGGGTCTACTGAAGCTTTCTTT. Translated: CASSVPGGGSTEAFF.

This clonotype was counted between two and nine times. The CDR3 protein is CASSHRDYLQETQYF. The CDR3 bases are TGTGCCAGCAGCCACCGGGACTACCTTCAAGAGACCCAGTACTTC. The rearrangement links TRBV3-1 to TRBJ2-5, with 7 bases that match TRBD2. The CDR3 is made up of 15 amino acids. Looked up from germline, CDR1 is LGHDT and CDR2 is YNNKEL (reference sequence). After removal of 3 bases from V and 2 bases from J, the junction contained 6 bases not matched to a gene.

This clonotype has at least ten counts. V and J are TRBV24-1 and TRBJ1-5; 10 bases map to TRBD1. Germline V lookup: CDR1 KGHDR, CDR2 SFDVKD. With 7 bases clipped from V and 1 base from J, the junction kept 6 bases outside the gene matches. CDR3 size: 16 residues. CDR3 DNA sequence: TGTGCCACCAGCCCCCGGGACAGGGGAAGCAATCAGCCCCAGCATTTT. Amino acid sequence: CATSPRDRGSNQPQHF.

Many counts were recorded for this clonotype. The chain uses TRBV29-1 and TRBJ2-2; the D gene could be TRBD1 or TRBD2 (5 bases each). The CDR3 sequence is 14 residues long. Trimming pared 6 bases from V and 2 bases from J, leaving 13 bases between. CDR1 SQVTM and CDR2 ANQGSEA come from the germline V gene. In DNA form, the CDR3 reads TGCAGCGTGCTTTTCCGGGACAACACCGGGGAGCTGTTTTTT. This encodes CSVLFRDNTGELFF.

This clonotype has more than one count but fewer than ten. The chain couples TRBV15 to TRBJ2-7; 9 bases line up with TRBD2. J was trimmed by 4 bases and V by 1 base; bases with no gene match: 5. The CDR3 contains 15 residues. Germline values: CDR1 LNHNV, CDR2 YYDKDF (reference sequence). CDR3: CATSRAATSGYEQYF. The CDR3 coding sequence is TGTGCCACCAGCAGAGCCGCGACTAGCGGATACGAGCAGTACTTC.

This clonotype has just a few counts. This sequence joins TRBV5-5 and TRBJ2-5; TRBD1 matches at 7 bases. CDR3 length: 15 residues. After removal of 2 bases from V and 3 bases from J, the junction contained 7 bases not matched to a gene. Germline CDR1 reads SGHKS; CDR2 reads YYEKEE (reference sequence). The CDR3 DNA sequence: TGTGCCAGCAGCTTCGGAGACAGGGATAAAGAGACCCAGTACTTC. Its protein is CASSFGDRDKETQYF.

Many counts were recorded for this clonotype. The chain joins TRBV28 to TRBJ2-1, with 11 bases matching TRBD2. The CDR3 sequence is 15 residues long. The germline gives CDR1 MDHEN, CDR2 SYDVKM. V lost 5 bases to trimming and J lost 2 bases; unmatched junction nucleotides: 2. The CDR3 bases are TGTGCCAGCAGTCAACTAGCGGGAGCCTACAATGAGCAGTTCTTC. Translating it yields CASSQLAGAYNEQFF.

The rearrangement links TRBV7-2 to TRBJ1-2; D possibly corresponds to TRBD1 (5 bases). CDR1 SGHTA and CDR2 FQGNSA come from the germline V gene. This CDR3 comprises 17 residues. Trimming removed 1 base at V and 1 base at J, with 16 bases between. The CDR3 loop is CASSLVGTGLNNYGYTF. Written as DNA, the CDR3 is TGTGCCAGCAGCTTAGTAGGCACGGGGCTCAATAACTATGGCTACACCTTC.

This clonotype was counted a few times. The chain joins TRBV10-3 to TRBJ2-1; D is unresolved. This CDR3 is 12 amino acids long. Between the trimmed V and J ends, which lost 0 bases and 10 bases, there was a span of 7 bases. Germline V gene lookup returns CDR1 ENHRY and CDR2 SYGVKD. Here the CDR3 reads CAISESWTEQFF. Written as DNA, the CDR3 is TGTGCCATCAGTGAGTCTTGGACCGAGCAGTTCTTC.

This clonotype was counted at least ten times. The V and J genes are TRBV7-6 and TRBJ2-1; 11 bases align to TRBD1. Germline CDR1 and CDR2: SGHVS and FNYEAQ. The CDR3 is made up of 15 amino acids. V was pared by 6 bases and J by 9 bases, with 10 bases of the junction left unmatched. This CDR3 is CASRAPGQGVVEQFF. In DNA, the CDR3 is TGTGCCAGCAGGGCACCGGGACAGGGGGTAGTTGAGCAGTTCTTC.

The CDR3 is CASRPLMVSYEQYF. Here the CDR3 DNA reads TGCGCCAGCAGACCCCTCATGGTGAGCTACGAGCAGTACTTC. The chain employs TRBV4-1 and TRBJ2-7; D gene ambiguous. CDR1 and CDR2 from the germline V gene are MGHRA and YSYEKL. The V end was cut by 6 bases, the J end by 3 bases, with 15 bases between. The length of the CDR3 is 14 residues.

The CDR3 protein is CSARDPRGEAGDTQYF. As DNA, the CDR3 is TGCAGTGCTAGAGATCCCCGGGGCGAAGCAGGAGATACGCAGTATTTT. The chain combines TRBV20-1 with TRBJ2-3; D tentatively fits TRBD1 or TRBD2 (5 bases each). The CDR3 extends over 16 amino acids. V lost 0 bases, J lost 5 bases, and 18 bases lay in between. Germline loops: CDR1 DFQATT, CDR2 SNEGSKA (reference sequence).

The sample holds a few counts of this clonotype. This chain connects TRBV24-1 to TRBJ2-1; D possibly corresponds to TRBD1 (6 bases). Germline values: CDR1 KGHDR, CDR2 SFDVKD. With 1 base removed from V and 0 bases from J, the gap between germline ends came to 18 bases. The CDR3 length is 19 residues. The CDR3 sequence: CATSDFKGELRSSYNEQFF. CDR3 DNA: TGTGCCACCAGTGATTTTAAGGGGGAACTCCGGAGCTCCTACAATGAGCAGTTCTTC.